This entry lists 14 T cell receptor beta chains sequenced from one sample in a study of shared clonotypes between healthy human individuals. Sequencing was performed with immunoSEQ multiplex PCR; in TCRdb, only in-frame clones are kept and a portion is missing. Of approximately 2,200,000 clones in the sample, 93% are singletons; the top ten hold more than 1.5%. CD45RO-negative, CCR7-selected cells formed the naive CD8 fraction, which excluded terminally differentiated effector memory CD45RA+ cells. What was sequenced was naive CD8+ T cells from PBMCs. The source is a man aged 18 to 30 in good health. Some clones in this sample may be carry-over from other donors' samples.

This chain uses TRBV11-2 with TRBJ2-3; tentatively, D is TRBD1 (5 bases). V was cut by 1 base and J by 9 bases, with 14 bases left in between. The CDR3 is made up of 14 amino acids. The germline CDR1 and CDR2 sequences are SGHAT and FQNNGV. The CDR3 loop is CASSLAGYSVTQYF. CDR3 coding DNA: TGTGCCAGCAGCTTAGCAGGGTATTCAGTCACGCAGTATTTT. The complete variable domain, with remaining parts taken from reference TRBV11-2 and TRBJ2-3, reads EAGVAQSPRYKIIEKRQSVAFWCNPISGHATLYWYQQILGQGPKLLIQFQNNGVVDDSQLPKDRFSAERLKGVDSTLKIQPAKLEDSAVYLCASSLAGYSVTQYFGPGTRLTVL.

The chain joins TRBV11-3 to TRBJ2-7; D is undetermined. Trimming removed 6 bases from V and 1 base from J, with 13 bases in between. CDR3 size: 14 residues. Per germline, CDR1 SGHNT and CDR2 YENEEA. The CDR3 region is CASSPAAGSYEQYF. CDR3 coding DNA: TGTGCCAGCAGTCCCGCGGCAGGATCCTACGAGCAGTACTTC.

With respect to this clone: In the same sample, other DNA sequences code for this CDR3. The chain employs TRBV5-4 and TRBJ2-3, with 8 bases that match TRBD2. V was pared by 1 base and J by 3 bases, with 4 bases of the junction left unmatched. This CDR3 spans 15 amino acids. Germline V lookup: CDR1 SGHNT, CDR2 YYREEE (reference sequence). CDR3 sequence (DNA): TGTGCCAGCAGCTTGAAGCGGGAGACTACAGATACGCAGTATTTT. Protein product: CASSLKRETTDTQYF.

CDR3 nucleotide sequence: TGTGCCAGCAGCTTACGACTAGCGGGAGGAAACTCCTACAATGAGCAGTTCTTC. Its protein is CASSLRLAGGNSYNEQFF. This sequence joins TRBV9 and TRBJ2-1; TRBD2 aligns across 13 bases. Looked up from germline, CDR1 is SGDLS and CDR2 is YYNGEE. V lost 4 bases, J lost 0 bases, and 7 bases stayed unmatched. This CDR3 is 18 amino acids long.

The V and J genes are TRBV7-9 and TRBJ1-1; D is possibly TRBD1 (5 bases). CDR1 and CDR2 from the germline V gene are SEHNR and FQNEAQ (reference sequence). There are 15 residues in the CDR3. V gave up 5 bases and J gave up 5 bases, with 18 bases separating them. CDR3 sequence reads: CASSAGPGSWTEAFF. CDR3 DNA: TGTGCCAGCAGCGCTGGTCCAGGGTCATGGACTGAAGCTTTCTTT.

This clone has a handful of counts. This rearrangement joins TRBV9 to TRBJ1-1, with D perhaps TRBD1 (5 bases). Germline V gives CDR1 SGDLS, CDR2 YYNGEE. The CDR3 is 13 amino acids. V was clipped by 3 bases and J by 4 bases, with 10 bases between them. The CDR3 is CASSARGATEAFF. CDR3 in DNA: TGTGCCAGCAGCGCTCGAGGGGCCACTGAAGCTTTCTTT. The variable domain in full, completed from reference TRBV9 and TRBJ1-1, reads DSGVTQTPKHLITATGQRVTLRCSPRSGDLSVYWYQQSLDQGLQFLIQYYNGEERAKGNILERFSAQQFPDLHSELNLSSLELGDSALYFCASSARGATEAFFGQGTRLTVV.

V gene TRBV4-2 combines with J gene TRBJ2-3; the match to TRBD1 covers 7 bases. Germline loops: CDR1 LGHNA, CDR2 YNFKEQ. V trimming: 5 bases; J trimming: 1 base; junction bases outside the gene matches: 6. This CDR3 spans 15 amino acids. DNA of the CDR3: TGTGCCAGCAGCAAAACAGGGGTCCGCACAGATACGCAGTATTTT. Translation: CASSKTGVRTDTQYF.

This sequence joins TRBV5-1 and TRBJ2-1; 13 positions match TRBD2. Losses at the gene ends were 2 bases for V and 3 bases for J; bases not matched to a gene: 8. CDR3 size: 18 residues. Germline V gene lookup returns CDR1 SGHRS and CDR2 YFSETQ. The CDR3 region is CASSFRTSGRSGYNEQFF. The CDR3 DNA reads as TGCGCCAGCAGCTTCCGGACTAGCGGGAGATCGGGCTACAATGAGCAGTTCTTC.

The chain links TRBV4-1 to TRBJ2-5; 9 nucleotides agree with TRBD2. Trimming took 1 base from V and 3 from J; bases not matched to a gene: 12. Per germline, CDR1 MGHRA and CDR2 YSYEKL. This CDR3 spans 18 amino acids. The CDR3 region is CASSQVGREGLLEETQYF. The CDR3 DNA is TGCGCCAGCAGCCAAGTCGGGCGGGAGGGCCTACTCGAAGAGACCCAGTACTTC.

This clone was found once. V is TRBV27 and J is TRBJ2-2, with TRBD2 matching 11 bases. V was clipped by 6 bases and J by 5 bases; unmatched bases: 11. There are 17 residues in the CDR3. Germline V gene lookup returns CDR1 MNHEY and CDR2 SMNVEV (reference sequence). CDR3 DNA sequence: TGTGCCAGCAGCTCCTTAACAGTAGCGGGAGGGACCGGGGAGCTGTTTTTT. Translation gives CASSSLTVAGGTGELFF.

The CDR3 coding sequence is TGCGCCAGCAGCCAGGATACCGACAGGCCCAATCAGCCCCAGCATTTT. As protein: CASSQDTDRPNQPQHF. The V gene is TRBV4-1, the J gene TRBJ1-5; a possible D gene is TRBD1 (6 bases). CDR1 MGHRA and CDR2 YSYEKL come from the germline V gene. The CDR3 runs 16 residues. Trimming removed 3 bases at V and 3 bases at J, with 15 bases between.

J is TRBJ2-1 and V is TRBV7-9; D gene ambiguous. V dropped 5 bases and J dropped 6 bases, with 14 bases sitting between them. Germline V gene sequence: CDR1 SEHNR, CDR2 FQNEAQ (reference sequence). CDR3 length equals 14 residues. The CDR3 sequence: CASSRPATLNEQFF. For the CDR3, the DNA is TGTGCCAGCAGCCGACCCGCGACCCTCAATGAGCAGTTCTTC.

In nucleotides, the CDR3 is TGTGCCAGCAGTTTAAGGTCAGCGTCAGATGAGCAGTTCTTC. Protein sequence: CASSLRSASDEQFF. The rearrangement links TRBV27 to TRBJ2-1; no clear D. The V gene's germline CDR1 is MNHEY and CDR2 SMNVEV (reference sequence). CDR3 length equals 14 residues. V was clipped by 2 bases and J by 8 bases, with 13 bases between them.

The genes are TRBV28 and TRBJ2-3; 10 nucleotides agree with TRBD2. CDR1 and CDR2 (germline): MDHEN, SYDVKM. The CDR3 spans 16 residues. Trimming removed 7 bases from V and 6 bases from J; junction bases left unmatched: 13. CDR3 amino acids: CASTPDLGLAADTQYF. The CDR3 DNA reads TGTGCCAGCACCCCAGACCTCGGACTAGCGGCGGATACGCAGTATTTT.